The source of this T cell receptor beta chain is a study of blood T cells in healthy people across ages. It was with a sample-barcoded 5' primer and a J-beta primer mix that a second PCR of roughly 7 to 12 cycles was run. MiXCR, applied by TCRdb to the 5' RACE reads, yields one record per CDR3 protein. Among a few hundred thousand distinct CDR3 sequences, roughly 28% were seen once, and the ten largest hold less than 20%. The CDR3 has 15 amino acids. V was trimmed by 4 bases and J by 3 bases, leaving 12 bases between them. The germline gives CDR1 SGHVS, CDR2 FNYEAQ. The sequenced material came from blood. This clonotype was sampled from a woman in her 70s in good health. The rearrangement joins TRBV7-6 to TRBJ1-4, with no clear D. The DNA for the CDR3 is TGTGCCAGCAGCTCCCGCCGGGAGGCTAATGAAAAACTGTTTTTT. This gives the protein CASSSRREANEKLFF.